A selection of T cell receptor beta chains follows, all from one sample in a study of T cells in Graves' hyperthyroidism and ophthalmopathy. TCRdb analysed the multiplex PCR reads with MiXCR anew, one entry per CDR3 protein. The data show approximately 700,000 distinct CDR3 sequences, roughly 15% seen once. Sequencing input: blood. These receptors were obtained from a man between 18 and 29 years old with Graves' hyperthyroidism. The CDR3 runs from the conserved cysteine through the conserved F or W. Each record gives: clone size, V gene, J gene, D gene, CDR3 protein, CDR3 DNA. A D gene is named only where the DNA matches it firmly. Clone sizes are given selectively: once, few, many, or a class where the clone is expanded.

many	TRBV6-1	TRBJ2-7	-	CACRGTTYEQYF	TGTGCCTGCCGTGGCACTACCTACGAGCAGTACTTC
-	TRBV3-1	TRBJ2-2	TRBD2	CASSPGLAGGVKNTGELFF	TGTGCCAGCAGCCCGGGACTAGCGGGAGGGGTTAAAAACACCGGGGAGCTGTTTTTT
-	TRBV29-1	TRBJ2-7	-	CSSRDGYEQYF	TGCAGCTCCCGGGACGGCTACGAGCAGTACTTC
many	TRBV28	TRBJ2-1	-	CASSGTPGRSYNEQFF	TGTGCCAGCAGTGGGACTCCAGGCAGGTCGTACAATGAGCAGTTCTTC
-	TRBV4-2	TRBJ2-7	TRBD2	CASSQWVAGGSYEQYF	TGTGCCAGCAGCCAATGGGTAGCGGGAGGCTCCTACGAGCAGTACTTC
many	TRBV2	TRBJ2-3	-	CASSELSRYTDTQYF	TGTGCCAGCAGTGAACTTTCGCGGTACACAGATACGCAGTATTTT
many	TRBV12-3/TRBV12-4	TRBJ1-4	-	CASSLDWSGLLTNEKLFF	TGTGCCAGCAGTTTAGATTGGTCAGGACTATTAACTAATGAAAAACTGTTTTTT
-	TRBV28	TRBJ2-4	TRBD2	CASSPSGRGIQYF	TGTGCCAGCAGTCCTAGCGGACGGGGCATTCAGTACTTC
-	TRBV11-2	TRBJ1-2	-	CASSEIYIPYGYTF	TGTGCCAGCAGCGAAATCTACATTCCGTATGGCTACACCTTC
many	TRBV2	TRBJ1-1	TRBD1	CASLGDRAFF	TGTGCCAGCCTCGGGGACAGAGCTTTCTTT
few	TRBV5-1	TRBJ1-3	-	CASSFYLQGSGNTIYF	TGCGCCAGCAGCTTTTATTTACAGGGTTCGGGAAACACCATATATTTT
many	TRBV2	TRBJ1-2	-	CASSVKREGYTF	TGTGCCAGCAGTGTTAAGCGGGAGGGCTACACCTTC
-	TRBV9	TRBJ2-1	TRBD1	CASSEQGDEQFF	TGTGCCAGCAGCGAACAGGGGGATGAGCAGTTCTTC
-	TRBV18	TRBJ1-5	-	CASSDPGNQPQHF	TGTGCCAGCTCTGATCCGGGAAATCAGCCCCAGCATTTT
few	TRBV11-3	TRBJ2-1	TRBD2	CASSLGTSGRPEFF	TGTGCCAGCAGCCTAGGGACTAGCGGGAGGCCTGAGTTCTTC
many	TRBV27	TRBJ2-5	TRBD2	CASSFGVGGETQYF	TGTGCCAGCAGTTTTGGGGTCGGGGGGGAGACCCAGTACTTC
many	TRBV6-1	TRBJ2-1	-	CASSKTGDSYNEQFF	TGTGCCAGCAGTAAGACAGGAGACTCCTACAATGAGCAGTTCTTC